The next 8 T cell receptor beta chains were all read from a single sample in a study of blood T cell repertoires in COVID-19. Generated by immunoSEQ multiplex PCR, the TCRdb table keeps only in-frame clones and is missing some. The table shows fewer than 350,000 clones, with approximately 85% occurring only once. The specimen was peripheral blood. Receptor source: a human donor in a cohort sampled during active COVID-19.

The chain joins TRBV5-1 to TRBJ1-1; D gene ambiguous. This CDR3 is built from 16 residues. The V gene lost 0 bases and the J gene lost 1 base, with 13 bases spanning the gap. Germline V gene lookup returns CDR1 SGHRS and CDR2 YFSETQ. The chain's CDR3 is CASSLGTDEGNTEAFF. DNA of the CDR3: TGCGCCAGCAGCTTGGGGACGGATGAGGGGAACACTGAAGCTTTCTTT.

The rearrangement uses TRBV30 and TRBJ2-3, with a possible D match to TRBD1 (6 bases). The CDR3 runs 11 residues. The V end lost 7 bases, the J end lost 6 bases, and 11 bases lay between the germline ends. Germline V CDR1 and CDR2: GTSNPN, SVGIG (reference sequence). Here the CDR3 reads CAYERGDTQYF. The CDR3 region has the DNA TGTGCCTATGAAAGGGGGGATACGCAGTATTTT.

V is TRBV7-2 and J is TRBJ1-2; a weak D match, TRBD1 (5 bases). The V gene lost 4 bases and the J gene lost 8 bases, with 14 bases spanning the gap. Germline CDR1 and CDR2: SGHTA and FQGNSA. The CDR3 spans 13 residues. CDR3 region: CASSSPGLRGYTF. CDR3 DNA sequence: TGTGCCAGCAGCTCGCCGGGACTACGGGGCTACACCTTC.

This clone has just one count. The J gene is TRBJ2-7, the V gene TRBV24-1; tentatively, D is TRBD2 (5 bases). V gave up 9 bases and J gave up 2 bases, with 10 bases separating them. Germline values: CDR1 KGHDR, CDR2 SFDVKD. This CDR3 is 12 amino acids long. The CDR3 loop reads CATSGSTYEQYF. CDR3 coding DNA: TGTGCCACCTCGGGGTCTACCTACGAGCAGTACTTC.

The CDR3 reads CASSLVGGAGYTF. CDR3 bases: TGTGCCAGCAGCTTAGTTGGGGGCGCCGGCTACACCTTC. This chain links TRBV7-2 with TRBJ1-2, with D possibly being TRBD1 (6 bases). The CDR3 spans 13 residues. Trimming stripped 1 base from V and 8 bases from J, with 11 bases between. Germline V lookup: CDR1 SGHTA, CDR2 FQGNSA. Full variable domain (missing parts from reference TRBV7-2 and TRBJ1-2): GAGVSQSPSNKVTEKGKDVELRCDPISGHTALYWYRQSLGQGLEFLIYFQGNSAPDKSGLPSDRFSAERTGGSVSTLTIQRTQQEDSAVYLCASSLVGGAGYTFGSGTRLTVV.

The CDR3 nucleotides are TGTGCCAGCCGACAGGGCCACGAGCAGTACTTC. Translated, it gives CASRQGHEQYF. V gene TRBV6-5 combines with J gene TRBJ2-7, with 7 bases aligning to TRBD1. The CDR3 is 11 amino acids. Germline values: CDR1 MNHEY, CDR2 SVGAGI. The ends lost 8 bases at V and 5 bases at J; junction bases unmatched: 3.

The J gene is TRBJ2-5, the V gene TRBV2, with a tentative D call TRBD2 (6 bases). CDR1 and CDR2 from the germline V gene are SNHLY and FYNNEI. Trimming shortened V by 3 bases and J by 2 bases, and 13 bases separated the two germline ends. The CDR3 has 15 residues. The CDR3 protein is CASSEDGGEQETQYF. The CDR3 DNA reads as TGTGCCAGCAGTGAGGACGGGGGAGAACAAGAGACCCAGTACTTC.

DNA of the CDR3: TGTGCCAGCACTAGGGACAGACAAGAGACCCAGTACTTC. Its protein product is CASTRDRQETQYF. This sequence joins TRBV21-1 and TRBJ2-5; whether TRBD1, the table's D call, matches the DNA was not checked. TRBV21-1 is flagged as a pseudogene. The CDR3 loop spans 13 amino acids.